The rows below give T cell receptor beta chains drawn from one sample of a study of CD8 T cells in ankylosing spondylitis. TCRdb reanalysed the 5' RACE reads using MiXCR and keeps one entry per CDR3 protein. The table has roughly 90,000 distinct CDR3 sequences, just under 9% seen once. What was sequenced was blood, either unsorted or a sorted T cell fraction (not recorded which). These receptors came from a male donor with ankylosing spondylitis. The CDR3 runs from the conserved cysteine through the conserved F or W. A D gene is named only where the DNA matches it firmly.

d_gene: .; v_gene: TRBV24-1; len: 14; CDR3aa: CATSDLRQYNEQFF
d_gene: .; v_gene: TRBV13; len: 16; CDR3aa: CASSPAAPSLRTEAFF
d_gene: TRBD2; v_gene: TRBV11-2; len: 16; CDR3aa: CASSLLAGGRLNEQFF
d_gene: .; v_gene: TRBV2; len: 15; CDR3aa: CATLGLRDLNTEAFF
d_gene: .; v_gene: TRBV6-2/TRBV6-3; len: 14; CDR3aa: CASSFTYALYEQYF
d_gene: TRBD2; v_gene: TRBV10-2; len: 14; CDR3aa: CASSESASGFEQYF
d_gene: TRBD1; v_gene: TRBV7-6; len: 16; CDR3aa: CASSSALGQGSYEQYF
d_gene: .; v_gene: TRBV4-1; len: 16; CDR3aa: CASSQNQLAPQETQYF
d_gene: .; v_gene: TRBV27; len: 11; CDR3aa: CASMKYNEQFF
d_gene: TRBD1; v_gene: TRBV12-3/TRBV12-4; len: 14; CDR3aa: CASSAPGGGTEAFF
d_gene: TRBD2; v_gene: TRBV7-7; len: 14; CDR3aa: CASSLAPSGDEQFF
d_gene: TRBD2; v_gene: TRBV15; len: 16; CDR3aa: CATIHWGGPSAGELFF
d_gene: .; v_gene: TRBV4-1; len: 15; CDR3aa: CASSPTVNSNQPQHF
d_gene: TRBD1; v_gene: TRBV3-1; len: 15; CDR3aa: CASSQETGYNQPQHF
d_gene: .; v_gene: TRBV7-9; len: 14; CDR3aa: CASSLTQGGREQYF
d_gene: TRBD2; v_gene: TRBV24-1; len: 17; CDR3aa: CATSDRTSGRALDTQYF
d_gene: TRBD2; v_gene: TRBV13; len: 15; CDR3aa: CASSLTSGRFDEQFF
d_gene: .; v_gene: TRBV29-1; len: 14; CDR3aa: CSVEGESAAGELFF
d_gene: .; v_gene: TRBV11-3; len: 15; CDR3aa: CASSDNTISGNTIYF
d_gene: .; v_gene: TRBV4-2; len: 15; CDR3aa: CASGDFSTNTDTQYF
d_gene: .; v_gene: TRBV12-3/TRBV12-4; len: 14; CDR3aa: CASTSRVGNTEAFF
d_gene: .; v_gene: TRBV7-2; len: 15; CDR3aa: CASSSWAATNYGYTF
d_gene: .; v_gene: TRBV20-1; len: 15; CDR3aa: CSARVPDFGNQPQHF
d_gene: .; v_gene: TRBV12-3/TRBV12-4; len: 11; CDR3aa: CASSLPGELFF
d_gene: TRBD2; v_gene: TRBV13; len: 15; CDR3aa: CASSLATGGYNEQFF
d_gene: TRBD2; v_gene: TRBV2; len: 14; CDR3aa: CASPGLAGVHEQYF
d_gene: .; v_gene: TRBV7-9; len: 16; CDR3aa: CASSSLGAQNRDTQYF
d_gene: .; v_gene: TRBV5-1; len: 15; CDR3aa: CASSLSGGYNQPQHF
d_gene: .; v_gene: TRBV2; len: 11; CDR3aa: CASSEDNEQFF
d_gene: .; v_gene: TRBV20-1; len: 15; CDR3aa: CSARAVGGITDTQYF
d_gene: TRBD1; v_gene: TRBV12-3/TRBV12-4; len: 14; CDR3aa: CASSLTGGIQPQHF
d_gene: .; v_gene: TRBV11-2; len: 13; CDR3aa: CASSLDGDTEAFF
d_gene: .; v_gene: TRBV30; len: 13; CDR3aa: CAWSGGMNTEAFF
d_gene: .; v_gene: TRBV20-1; len: 14; CDR3aa: CSARDRPSTDTQYF
d_gene: .; v_gene: TRBV11-2; len: 12; CDR3aa: CASSPQGTEQFF
d_gene: TRBD2; v_gene: TRBV20-1; len: 13; CDR3aa: CSARVIAGDEQFF
d_gene: .; v_gene: TRBV20-1; len: 14; CDR3aa: CSARITDSNQPQHF
d_gene: TRBD1; v_gene: TRBV20-1; len: 16; CDR3aa: CSARARRQGADTEAFF
d_gene: .; v_gene: TRBV30; len: 13; CDR3aa: CAWTSGSGGELFF
d_gene: .; v_gene: TRBV7-9; len: 17; CDR3aa: CASSLGTVGMNTGELFF
d_gene: TRBD2; v_gene: TRBV29-1; len: 15; CDR3aa: CSVEGTSGSLNEQFF
d_gene: TRBD2; v_gene: TRBV24-1; len: 14; CDR3aa: CATGLAGSYNEQFF
d_gene: TRBD1; v_gene: TRBV12-3/TRBV12-4; len: 14; CDR3aa: CASSLIQGGDGYTF
d_gene: .; v_gene: TRBV10-3; len: 14; CDR3aa: CAISVGSGSYEQYF
d_gene: .; v_gene: TRBV20-1; len: 14; CDR3aa: CSARDSGARYGYTF
d_gene: TRBD2; v_gene: TRBV15; len: 14; CDR3aa: CATPGLAETGELFF
d_gene: TRBD1; v_gene: TRBV20-1; len: 15; CDR3aa: CSAVVRGQGSQPQHF
d_gene: .; v_gene: TRBV3-1; len: 17; CDR3aa: CTICSTHRGEGNQPQHF
d_gene: .; v_gene: TRBV20-1; len: 13; CDR3aa: CSAEQGWLAEAFF